These T cell receptor beta chains were read from a single sample in a study of cytomegalovirus exposure and HLA in healthy donors. This table comes from immunoSEQ multiplex PCR, and its TCRdb copy is limited to in-frame clones, with some not included. The sample yields 150,000 to 200,000 clones, around 75% seen once. The specimen was PBMCs. All receptors come from a woman in her twenties or thirties in good health and CMV-seronegative. CDR3s leave out the opening cysteine and the closing phenylalanine or tryptophan. The order of the fields is J gene, V gene, CDR3 protein.

>TRBJ2-1|TRBV13
ASSSGDSPSNEQF
>TRBJ2-3|TRBV7-2
ASSLGWRGGLDTQY
>TRBJ1-2|TRBV15
ATSRRSGSGYT
>TRBJ1-2|TRBV5-6
ASSLGANYGYT
>-|TRBV27
ASSPLAGSRLEQY
>TRBJ2-5|TRBV5-1
ASSLGTGPETQY
>TRBJ1-2|TRBV6-5
ASGDPGFYGYT
>TRBJ2-5|TRBV7-3
ASSLFHTGQETQY
>TRBJ1-2|TRBV10-3
AIRTRDSYGYT
>TRBJ2-3|TRBV5-1
ASSLDGQGSTDTQY
>TRBJ2-1|TRBV5-4
ASSLPRTSGLTAYNEQF
>TRBJ1-4|TRBV18
ASSPDGDEKLF
>TRBJ2-3|TRBV4-1
ASSQAHAGTDTQY
>TRBJ1-2|TRBV27
ASSPRSGGRIYT
>TRBJ1-4|TRBV7-2
ASSLVRGGEKLF
>TRBJ2-3|TRBV15
ATSRDRGTTDTQY
>TRBJ2-7|TRBV19
ASSSSLWTGGNEQY
>TRBJ2-1|TRBV10-3
AIRGTSGNSYNEQF
>TRBJ2-5|TRBV2
ATLTEIKETQY